Following are 20 T cell receptor beta chains from one sample sequenced in a study of T-cell reconstitution after alpha-beta-depleted transplantation in children. A TCRbeta library incorporating unique molecular identifiers was prepared. TCRdb recomputed calls from the PCR reads with MiXCR, one row per CDR3 protein. The sample shows 350,000 to 400,000 distinct CDR3 sequences, roughly 22% of them seen only once. The material was PBMCs from the stem cell graft donor, obtained from the stem cell graft. These receptors were collected from a human donor who donated a stem cell graft to a child with acute myeloid leukemia.

The gene calls are TRBV6-1 and TRBJ1-5; no reliable D call. CDR3 length equals 16 residues. The V gene's germline CDR1 is MNHNS and CDR2 SASEGT. Trimming removed 5 bases at V and 5 bases at J, with 19 bases between. CDR3 sequence: CASSRFGEGDYQPQHF. The CDR3 DNA reads TGTGCCAGCAGTAGATTTGGGGAGGGTGACTATCAGCCCCAGCATTTT.

This clonotype was counted at least ten times. This chain's CDR3 is CASSYAVTGELFF. CDR3 nucleotide sequence: TGTGCCAGCAGTTACGCCGTCACCGGGGAGCTGTTTTTT. The rearrangement joins TRBV6-5 to TRBJ2-2; D gene uncertain. V was cut by 2 bases and J by 4 bases, with 5 bases left in between. This CDR3 spans 13 amino acids. Per the germline V gene, CDR1 is MNHEY and CDR2 is SVGAGI.

This clonotype occurred many times. This rearrangement joins TRBV20-1 to TRBJ2-7; TRBD1 matches at 7 bases. CDR3 length: 12 residues. CDR1 DFQATT and CDR2 SNEGSKA come from the germline V gene (reference sequence). Trimming cost V 5 bases and J 3 bases; bases outside gene matches: 4. CDR3 nucleotides: TGCAGTGCTCCGGGACAGTACTACGAGCAGTACTTC. This sequence encodes CSAPGQYYEQYF.

This clonotype was recorded many times. V usage is TRBV19 and J usage is TRBJ2-7; D call uncertain. The CDR3 length is 15 residues. Germline-derived CDR1 and CDR2 are LNHDA and SQIVND (reference sequence). The ends were cut back, 3 bases at V and 2 bases at J, with 14 bases in the middle. The DNA for the CDR3 is TGTGCCAGTAGTATCGGTTGGGTGGATCCCTACGAGCAGTACTTC. This gives the protein CASSIGWVDPYEQYF.

This clonotype was observed a few times. The rearrangement links TRBV20-1 to TRBJ2-5; 8 positions agree with TRBD2. V shed 4 bases and J 2 bases; nucleotides not matched to a gene: 6. Germline V gives CDR1 DFQATT, CDR2 SNEGSKA (reference sequence). The CDR3 extends over 14 amino acids. The CDR3 DNA is TGCAGTGCTACGGGGGGGACATTACAAGAGACCCAGTACTTC. It codes for CSATGGTLQETQYF.

This clonotype occurred a few times. The chain recombines TRBV28 with TRBJ2-7; either TRBD1 or TRBD2 may fit D (5 bases each). Germline V gives CDR1 MDHEN, CDR2 SYDVKM. The V end lost 6 bases, the J end lost 6 bases, and 18 bases lay between the germline ends. CDR3 size: 14 residues. CDR3 in amino acids: CASRRRERGGEQYF. In DNA, the CDR3 is TGTGCCAGCAGACGAAGGGAGAGGGGTGGCGAGCAGTACTTC.

This clonotype appeared a few times. This chain joins TRBV10-3 and TRBJ2-3; TRBD2 aligns across 7 bases. The ends lost 2 bases at V and 6 bases at J; junction bases unmatched: 5. The CDR3 covers 14 residues. The germline CDR1 and CDR2 sequences are ENHRY and SYGVKD. The CDR3 here is CAISETGAGDTQYF. The CDR3 bases are TGTGCCATCAGTGAGACGGGAGCGGGGGATACGCAGTATTTT.

Only a few counts were recorded for this clonotype. CDR3 amino acids: CASSQPYLADRGGEQYF. CDR3 DNA: TGTGCCAGCAGCCAGCCCTATCTAGCGGACCGAGGCGGGGAGCAGTACTTC. The gene calls are TRBV4-2 and TRBJ2-7; 7 bases are a match to TRBD2. There are 17 residues in the CDR3. The V and J ends lost 3 bases and 7 bases, in that order; junction bases with no gene match: 18. Per germline, CDR1 LGHNA and CDR2 YNFKEQ.

This clonotype showed up many times. The rearrangement uses TRBV7-3 and TRBJ2-6; D remains unclear. Germline assignment: CDR1 SGHTA and CDR2 FQGTGA. The CDR3 is 16 amino acids. V lost 5 bases to trimming and J lost 0 bases, with 11 bases between them. The CDR3 DNA is TGTGCCAGCAGCCACCGGCCCGGCTCTGGGGCCAACGTCCTGACTTTC. As protein: CASSHRPGSGANVLTF.

This chain connects TRBV12-3 or TRBV12-4 to TRBJ1-2; D gene unclear. This CDR3 contains 15 residues. Trimming took off 3 bases at V and 0 bases at J, with 11 bases between the two ends. CDR3 sequence: CASSFPGKANYGYTF. CDR3 bases: TGTGCCAGCAGTTTCCCGGGCAAAGCTAACTATGGCTACACCTTC.

The gene calls are TRBV12-3 or TRBV12-4 and TRBJ2-7; TRBD1 aligns across 9 bases. The CDR3 totals 14 residues. V shed 6 bases, J shed 6 bases, and the junction held 9 bases outside the gene matches. The CDR3 DNA follows: TGTGCCAGCAGCCGGGGACAGGGAAGGGCCGAGCAGTACTTC. Amino acid sequence: CASSRGQGRAEQYF.

This clonotype appeared many times. The genes are TRBV6-4 and TRBJ2-1; the match to TRBD2 covers 13 bases. The ends lost 4 bases at V and 6 bases at J; junction bases unmatched: 0. This CDR3 comprises 14 residues. CDR1 MRHNA and CDR2 SNTAGT come from the germline V gene. CDR3 bases: TGTGCCAGCAGTGGGACTAGCGGGAGCAATGAGCAGTTCTTC. Protein sequence: CASSGTSGSNEQFF.

The chain couples TRBV5-1 to TRBJ1-2, with TRBD1 matching over 9 bases. The V gene's germline CDR1 is SGHRS and CDR2 YFSETQ. The junction had 8 bases not matched to a gene; V was cut back by 4 bases and J by 7 bases. The CDR3 length is 14 residues. The CDR3 nucleotides read TGCGCCAGCAGCGTATTAACAGGGGGCCGTGGCTACACCTTC. Residues: CASSVLTGGRGYTF.

In this sample, this clonotype turned up a few times. V is TRBV20-1 and J is TRBJ1-2; D is unresolved. V was trimmed by 4 bases and J by 2 bases, leaving 14 bases between them. The CDR3 has 14 residues. Germline V gene data show CDR1 as DFQATT and CDR2 as SNEGSKA (reference sequence). The CDR3 region is CSATHREPNYGYTF. In DNA form, the CDR3 reads TGCAGTGCTACCCATCGGGAGCCCAACTATGGCTACACCTTC.

This clonotype was picked up many times. The rearrangement joins TRBV12-3 or TRBV12-4 to TRBJ2-1; D is unresolved. Trimming stripped 8 bases from V and 10 bases from J, with 12 bases between. The CDR3 runs 11 residues. The CDR3: CASCRNTEQFF. The CDR3 nucleotides read TGTGCCAGCTGCCGGAACACCGAGCAGTTCTTC.

This clonotype was seen more than once but under ten times. This chain connects TRBV29-1 to TRBJ2-1; 11 positions agree with TRBD2. CDR3 length: 14 residues. Trimming took 7 bases from V and 6 from J; bases not matched to a gene: 8. In germline, CDR1 is SQVTM, CDR2 ANQGSEA. The CDR3 bases are TGCAGCGGTCGTAGCGGGAGGGCCGCCAATGAGCAGTTCTTC. This gives the protein CSGRSGRAANEQFF.

This clonotype was counted many times. This chain joins TRBV20-1 and TRBJ2-1; TRBD2 matches at 12 bases. The trim removed 2 bases at V and 8 bases at J, leaving 10 bases unmatched. This CDR3 contains 16 residues. CDR1 DFQATT and CDR2 SNEGSKA come from the germline V gene (reference sequence). The CDR3 region is CSARSPTSGRVDEQFF. The CDR3 nucleotides are TGCAGTGCTAGATCCCCGACTAGCGGGAGAGTCGATGAGCAGTTCTTC.

In its sample, this clonotype was seen a few times. The chain combines TRBV2 with TRBJ2-1; tentatively, D is TRBD1 or TRBD2 (5 bases each). V gave up 7 bases and J gave up 1 base, with 11 bases separating them. This CDR3 spans 14 amino acids. Germline V gene sequence: CDR1 SNHLY, CDR2 FYNNEI. The CDR3 spells CASTTGPSYNEQFF. CDR3 bases: TGTGCCAGCACTACGGGACCGTCCTACAATGAGCAGTTCTTC.

This clonotype came up many times. The chain employs TRBV6-5 and TRBJ2-7; D unresolved. Germline V CDR1 and CDR2: MNHEY, SVGAGI. Trimming shortened V by 0 bases and J by 2 bases, and 14 bases separated the two germline ends. The CDR3 consists of 16 residues. CDR3 DNA: TGTGCCAGCAGTTACTCGCCGTGGCAGCCTACCTACGAGCAGTACTTC. Encoded protein: CASSYSPWQPTYEQYF.

The sample holds a few counts of this clonotype. The chain joins TRBV29-1 to TRBJ2-3; the D gene is possibly TRBD1 (6 bases). V lost 5 bases and J lost 7, with 19 bases in between. The length of the CDR3 is 14 residues. CDR1 and CDR2 from the germline V gene are SQVTM and ANQGSEA. In DNA, the CDR3 is TGCAGCGTTAAGGCGGCAGGGGCTTTGCATACGCAGTATTTT. Its translation is CSVKAAGALHTQYF.